This record looks at one T cell receptor (beta chain) sequence and its context. The V gene lost 5 bases and the J gene lost 2 bases, with 8 bases spanning the gap. Germline CDR1 SGDLS, CDR2 YYNGEE. The CDR3 contains 14 residues. Donors were grouped by their self-reported clinical history. Symptom resolution, clearance, or two negative PCRs marked the recovered donors of Cohort 3. This specimen comes from a study of blood T cell repertoires in COVID-19. Study details: Whether acute or convalescent, the COVID-19 samples came from the United States, Italy and Spain.

Per the original methods: The assay estimated nucleated cells by amplifying reference gene primers. The repertoire was sequenced with immunoSEQ multiplex PCR; TCRdb's copy has only in-frame clones and lacks some. V, J and clone size reflect that table, while D and trimming were determined from the DNA. Altogether 110,000 to 150,000 clones are present, roughly 75% being singletons, with the ten largest covering 5.5% to 7%. Sample: PBMCs or T cells enriched from blood (not recorded which). The rearrangement uses TRBV9 and TRBJ2-6, with a tentative D call TRBD1 (5 bases). This clonotype was sampled from a woman between 45 and 65 years old who had recovered from COVID-19. CDR3 nucleotide sequence: TGTGCCAGCAGTAGGACACCTGGGGCCAACGTCCTGACTTTC. Amino acid sequence: CASSRTPGANVLTF.